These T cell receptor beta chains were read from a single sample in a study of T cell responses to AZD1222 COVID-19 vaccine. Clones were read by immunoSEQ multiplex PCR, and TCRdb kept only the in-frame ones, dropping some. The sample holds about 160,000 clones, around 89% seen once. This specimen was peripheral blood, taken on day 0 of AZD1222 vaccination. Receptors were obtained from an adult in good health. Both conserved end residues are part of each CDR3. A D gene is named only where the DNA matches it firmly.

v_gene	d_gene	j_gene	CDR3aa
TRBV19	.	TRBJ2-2	CASSITQTGGELFF
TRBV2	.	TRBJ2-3	CATAPAMIAGTDTQYF
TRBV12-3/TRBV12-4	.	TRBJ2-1	CASSQGPNNEQFF
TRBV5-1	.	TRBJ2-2	CASSLVAANGELFF
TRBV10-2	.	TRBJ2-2	CASSESGLPGELFF
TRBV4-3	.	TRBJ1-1	CASRARTLNTEAFF
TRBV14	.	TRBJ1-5	CASSPDTYSNQPQHF
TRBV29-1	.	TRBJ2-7	CSVQEYEQYF
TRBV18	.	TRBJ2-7	CASSPGSISYEQYF
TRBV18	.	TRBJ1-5	CASSPFITNSNQPQHF
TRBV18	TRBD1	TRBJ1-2	CASSQRQGPYGYTF
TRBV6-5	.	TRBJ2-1	CASQGGPSYNEQFF
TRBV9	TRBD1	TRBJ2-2	CASSVGAGGNTGELFF
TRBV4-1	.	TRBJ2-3	CASSHSERSTDTQYF
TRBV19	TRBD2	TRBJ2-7	CASSIWLAGAYEQYF
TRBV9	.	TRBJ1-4	CASSEGGLGEKLFF
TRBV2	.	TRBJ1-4	CASIPDSANEKLFF
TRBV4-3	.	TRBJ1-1	CASSQVLGEGTEAFF
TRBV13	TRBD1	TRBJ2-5	CASSPGQGQTQYF
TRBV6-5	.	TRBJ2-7	CASSYTQATISYEQYF